This entry describes one T cell receptor beta chain. The data were obtained in a study of siplizumab effects on memory and regulatory T cells. Using immunoSEQ multiplex PCR, the repertoire was profiled, and TCRdb retains in-frame clones only, with some absent. Of 100,000 or so clones in the sample, nearly 95% were seen once. Germline V CDR1 and CDR2: SGHNT, YYREEE (reference sequence). CDR3 length: 14 residues. J was trimmed by 6 bases and V by 5 bases; bases with no gene match: 9. This clonotype originated in a human donor in good health. This chain joins TRBV5-4 and TRBJ2-3, with TRBD2 matching 7 bases. The material sequenced was non-Treg CD4+ T cells sorted from blood. The CDR3 protein is CASRGGIDDDTQYF. CDR3 DNA sequence: TGTGCCAGCAGGGGGGGGATAGATGATGATACGCAGTATTTT.